Below, 16 T cell receptor beta chains from the same sample are listed, as sequenced in a study of control samples from healthy donors and cancer patients. Assay: immunoSEQ multiplex PCR; the TCRdb copy retains only in-frame clones and omits some. This sample has 150,000 to 160,000 clones; more than 85% occur once, and the top ten carry roughly 2.3%. Sequenced: blood. The receptors derive from a man aged 50-59 years in good health.

J is TRBJ2-7 and V is TRBV10-3, with TRBD2 matching over 8 bases. Trimming took 5 bases from V and 4 from J; bases not matched to a gene: 7. Per germline, CDR1 ENHRY and CDR2 SYGVKD. CDR3 length: 14 residues. CDR3 region: CAISREGGNYEQYF. The DNA of the CDR3 is TGTGCCATCAGTCGGGAGGGGGGGAATTACGAGCAGTACTTC.

CDR3 coding DNA: TGTGCCAGCAGTGAAATATCGGACAGGGTCAACATGAACACTGAAGCTTTCTTT. Amino acids: CASSEISDRVNMNTEAFF. The chain uses TRBV25-1 and TRBJ1-1; 8 bases are a match to TRBD1. The CDR3 length is 18 residues. J lost 0 bases, V lost 2 bases, and 11 bases had no gene match. Germline V gene lookup returns CDR1 MGHDK and CDR2 SYGVNS.

This sequence joins TRBV5-1 and TRBJ2-1; either TRBD1 or TRBD2 may supply D (6 bases each). CDR1 is SGHRS and CDR2 is YFSETQ in the germline V gene. V lost 0 bases and J lost 15, with 16 bases in between. The CDR3 loop spans 13 amino acids. The CDR3 sequence is CASSLGNSGAAFF. The CDR3 DNA follows: TGCGCCAGCAGCTTGGGGAATTCGGGGGCAGCGTTCTTC.

This clone has only one observation. This chain joins TRBV24-1 and TRBJ1-3; tentatively, D is TRBD1 (5 bases). Germline V gene data show CDR1 as KGHDR and CDR2 as SFDVKD. Trimming left V 4 bases short and J 0 bases short, with 9 bases between. This CDR3 is 15 amino acids long. In DNA form, the CDR3 reads TGTGCCACCAGTGACGGGGCGAACTCTGGAAACACCATATATTTT. The encoded protein is CATSDGANSGNTIYF.

The chain uses TRBV2 and TRBJ1-5, with TRBD1 matching over 8 bases. The ends lost 3 bases at V and 3 bases at J; junction bases unmatched: 1. The CDR3 loop spans 14 amino acids. Germline CDR1 is SNHLY and CDR2 is FYNNEI. Written as DNA, the CDR3 is TGTGCCAGCAGTGAGACAGGGGCCAATCAGCCCCAGCATTTT. Encoded protein: CASSETGANQPQHF.

This chain joins TRBV5-4 and TRBJ2-1; TRBD2 is a possible D gene (7 bases). V lost 2 bases and J lost 2, with 14 bases in between. Germline assignment: CDR1 SGHNT and CDR2 YYREEE (reference sequence). This CDR3 contains 16 residues. CDR3 bases: TGTGCCAGCAGCTTAGGGGGAGGGCAAACCTACAATGAGCAGTTCTTC. This encodes CASSLGGGQTYNEQFF.

The CDR3 DNA sequence: TGTGCCAGTAGCCTCACGTTGTCTGGAAACACCATATATTTT. Amino acid sequence: CASSLTLSGNTIYF. This sequence joins TRBV19 and TRBJ1-3; the D is unclear. V was cut by 6 bases and J by 1 base, with 10 bases left in between. This CDR3 has 14 residues. Germline V gene sequence: CDR1 LNHDA, CDR2 SQIVND (reference sequence).

CDR3 nucleotide sequence: TGTGCCAGCTCACCACCGGGACAGGTCATCTCTGGAAACACCATATATTTT. It is translated as CASSPPGQVISGNTIYF. The V gene is TRBV18, the J gene TRBJ1-3; TRBD1 matches 8 bases. Germline assignment: CDR1 KGHSH and CDR2 LQKENI. The CDR3 consists of 17 residues. The junction had 4 bases not matched to a gene; V was cut back by 0 bases and J by 0 bases.

The rearrangement uses TRBV2 and TRBJ2-7; 7 nucleotides agree with TRBD1. Germline CDR1 and CDR2: SNHLY and FYNNEI. J was trimmed by 2 bases and V by 10 bases; bases with no gene match: 5. CDR3 length equals 12 residues. The chain's CDR3 is CATRDSTYEQYF. In DNA form, the CDR3 reads TGTGCCACCCGGGACAGTACCTACGAGCAGTACTTC.

The rearrangement links TRBV10-1 to TRBJ2-3; 9 bases are shared with TRBD2. Trimming at V came to 3 bases and at J to 3 bases, leaving 4 bases not matched to a gene. The germline V gene has CDR1 WNHNN and CDR2 SYGVQD (reference sequence). The CDR3 length is 15 residues. CDR3 DNA: TGCGCCAGCAGTGATCTAGCGGGGCCTACAGATACGCAGTATTTT. It specifies CASSDLAGPTDTQYF.

The chain combines TRBV5-4 with TRBJ2-1, with D uncertain. The germline gives CDR1 SGHNT, CDR2 YYREEE (reference sequence). V was shortened by 1 base and J by 0 bases, with 8 bases between the two germline ends. This CDR3 contains 15 residues. The CDR3 DNA reads as TGTGCCAGCAGCTTGACTACCAACTCCTACAATGAGCAGTTCTTC. The encoded protein is CASSLTTNSYNEQFF.

The chain uses TRBV6-5 and TRBJ1-5; possibly TRBD1 for D (6 bases). Germline V gene sequence: CDR1 MNHEY, CDR2 SVGAGI. With 8 bases removed from V and 3 bases from J, the gap between germline ends came to 17 bases. The CDR3 sequence is 15 residues long. The CDR3 nucleotides read TGTGCCAGCCGAGACAGGTTTGGGCCCAATCAGCCCCAGCATTTT. It codes for CASRDRFGPNQPQHF.

A single count supports this clone. This chain links TRBV10-1 with TRBJ1-1, with D unresolved. Deletions cut 4 bases from V and 0 bases from J, with 6 bases between. Germline V gene data show CDR1 as WNHNN and CDR2 as SYGVQD (reference sequence). CDR3 length: 13 residues. CDR3 sequence: CASSAQLNTEAFF. The CDR3 DNA reads as TGCGCCAGCAGTGCTCAATTGAACACTGAAGCTTTCTTT.

This sequence joins TRBV11-2 and TRBJ2-1; 9 nucleotides line up with TRBD2. The germline CDR1 and CDR2 sequences are SGHAT and FQNNGV. CDR3 length: 14 residues. J gave up 8 bases and V 8 bases, and 10 bases lay outside the gene matches. The CDR3 DNA reads as TGTGCCAGCGGCAGGAGCGGGAGGTCCCATGAGCAGTTCTTC. Translating it yields CASGRSGRSHEQFF.

The chain links TRBV19 to TRBJ2-1, with D possibly matching TRBD2 (5 bases). Per the germline V gene, CDR1 is LNHDA and CDR2 is SQIVND (reference sequence). The CDR3 loop spans 11 amino acids. The V end was cut by 7 bases, the J end by 6 bases, with 7 bases between. The CDR3 loop reads CASTSFNEQFF. DNA for the CDR3: TGTGCCAGTACTAGCTTCAATGAGCAGTTCTTC. The full variable domain, its missing parts supplied by reference TRBV19 and TRBJ2-1, is DGGITQSPKYLFRKEGQNVTLSCEQNLNHDAMYWYRQDPGQGLRLIYYSQIVNDFQKGDIAEGYSVSREKKESFPLTVTSAQKNPTAFYLCASTSFNEQFFGPGTRLTVL.

V gene TRBV19 combines with J gene TRBJ1-2, with TRBD1 matching over 8 bases. The CDR3 has 14 residues. Germline V gene lookup returns CDR1 LNHDA and CDR2 SQIVND (reference sequence). The trim removed 5 bases at V and 4 bases at J, leaving 6 bases unmatched. The CDR3 spells CASSSGQAIYGYTF. The CDR3 DNA sequence: TGTGCCAGTAGTTCGGGACAGGCTATCTATGGCTACACCTTC.